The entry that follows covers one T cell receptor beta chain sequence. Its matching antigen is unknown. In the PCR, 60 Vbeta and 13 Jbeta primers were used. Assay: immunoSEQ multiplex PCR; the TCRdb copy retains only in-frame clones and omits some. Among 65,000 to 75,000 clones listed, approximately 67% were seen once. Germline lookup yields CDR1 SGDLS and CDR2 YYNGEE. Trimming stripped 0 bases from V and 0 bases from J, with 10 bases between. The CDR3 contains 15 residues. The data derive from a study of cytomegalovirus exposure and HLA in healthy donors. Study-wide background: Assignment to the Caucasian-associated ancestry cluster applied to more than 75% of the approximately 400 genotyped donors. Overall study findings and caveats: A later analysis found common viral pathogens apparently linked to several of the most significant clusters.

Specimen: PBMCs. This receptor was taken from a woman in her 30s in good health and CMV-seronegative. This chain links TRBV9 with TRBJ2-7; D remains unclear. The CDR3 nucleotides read TGTGCCAGCAGCGTAGGCCCGGCTAGCTCCTACGAGCAGTACTTC. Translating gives CASSVGPASSYEQYF.